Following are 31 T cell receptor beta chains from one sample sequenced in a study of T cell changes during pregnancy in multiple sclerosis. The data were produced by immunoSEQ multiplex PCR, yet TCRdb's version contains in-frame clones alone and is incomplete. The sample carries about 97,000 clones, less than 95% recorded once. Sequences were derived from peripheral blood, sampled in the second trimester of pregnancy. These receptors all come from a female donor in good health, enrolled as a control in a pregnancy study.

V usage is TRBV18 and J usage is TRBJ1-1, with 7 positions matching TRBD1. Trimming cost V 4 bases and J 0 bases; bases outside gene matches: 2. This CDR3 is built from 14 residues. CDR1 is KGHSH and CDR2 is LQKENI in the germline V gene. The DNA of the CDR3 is TGTGCCAGCTCACAGGGACAGTTGAACACTGAAGCTTTCTTT. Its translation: CASSQGQLNTEAFF.

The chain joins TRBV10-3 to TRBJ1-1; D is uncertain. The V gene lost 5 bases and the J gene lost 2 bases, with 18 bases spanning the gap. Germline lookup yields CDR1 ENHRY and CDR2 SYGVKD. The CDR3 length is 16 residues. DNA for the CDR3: TGTGCCATCAGTCCCGAGCCGGCCGGGAGCAACACTGAAGCTTTCTTT. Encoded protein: CAISPEPAGSNTEAFF.

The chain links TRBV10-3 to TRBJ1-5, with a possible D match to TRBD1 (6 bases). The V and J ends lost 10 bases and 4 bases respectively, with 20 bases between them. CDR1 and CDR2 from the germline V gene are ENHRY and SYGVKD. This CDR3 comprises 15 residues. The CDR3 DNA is TGTGCCACGAGCCCAGGGGACGTAACGAATCAGCCCCAGCATTTT. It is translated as CATSPGDVTNQPQHF.

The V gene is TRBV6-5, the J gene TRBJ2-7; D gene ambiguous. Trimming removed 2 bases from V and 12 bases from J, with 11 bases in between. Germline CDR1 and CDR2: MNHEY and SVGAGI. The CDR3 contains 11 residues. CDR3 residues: CASSYPPLTYF. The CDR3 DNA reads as TGTGCCAGCAGTTACCCTCCACTAACGTACTTC.

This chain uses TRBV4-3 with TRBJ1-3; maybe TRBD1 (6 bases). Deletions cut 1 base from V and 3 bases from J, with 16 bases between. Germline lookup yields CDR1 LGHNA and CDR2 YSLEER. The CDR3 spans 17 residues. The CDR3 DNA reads TGCGCCAGCAGCCAAGCCCTACAGGGCCCAGGTGGAAACACCATATATTTT. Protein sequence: CASSQALQGPGGNTIYF.

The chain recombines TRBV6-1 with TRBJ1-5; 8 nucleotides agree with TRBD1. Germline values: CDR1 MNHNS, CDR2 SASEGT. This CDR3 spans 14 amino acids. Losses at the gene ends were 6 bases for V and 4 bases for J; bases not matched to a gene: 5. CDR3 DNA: TGTGCCAGCAGGATAACAGGGGGGAATCAGCCCCAGCATTTT. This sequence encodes CASRITGGNQPQHF.

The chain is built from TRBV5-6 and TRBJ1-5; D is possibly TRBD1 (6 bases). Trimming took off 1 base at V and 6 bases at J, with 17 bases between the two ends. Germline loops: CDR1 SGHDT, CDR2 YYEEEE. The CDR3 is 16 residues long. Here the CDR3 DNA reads TGTGCCAGCAGCTTGATACAGGGTAATACTGTTCAGCCCCAGCATTTT. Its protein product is CASSLIQGNTVQPQHF.

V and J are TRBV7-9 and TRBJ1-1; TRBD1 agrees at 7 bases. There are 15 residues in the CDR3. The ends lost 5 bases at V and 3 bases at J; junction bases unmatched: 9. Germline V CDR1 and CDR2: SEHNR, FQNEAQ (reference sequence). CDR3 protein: CASSRGQVGHTEAFF. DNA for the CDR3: TGTGCCAGCAGCCGAGGACAGGTTGGTCACACTGAAGCTTTCTTT.

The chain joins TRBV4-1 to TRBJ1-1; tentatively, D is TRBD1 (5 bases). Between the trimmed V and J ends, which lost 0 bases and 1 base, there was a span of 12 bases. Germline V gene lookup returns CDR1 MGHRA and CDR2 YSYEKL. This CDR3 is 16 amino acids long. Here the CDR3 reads CASSQDLYRPNTEAFF. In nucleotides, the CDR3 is TGCGCCAGCAGCCAAGATTTGTACAGGCCGAACACTGAAGCTTTCTTT.

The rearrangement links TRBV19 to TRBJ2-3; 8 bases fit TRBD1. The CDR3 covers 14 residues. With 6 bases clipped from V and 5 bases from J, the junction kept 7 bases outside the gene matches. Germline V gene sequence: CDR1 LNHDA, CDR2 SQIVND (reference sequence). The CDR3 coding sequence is TGTGCCAGTAGCCTGGACAGGGTAGAAGATACGCAGTATTTT. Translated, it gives CASSLDRVEDTQYF.

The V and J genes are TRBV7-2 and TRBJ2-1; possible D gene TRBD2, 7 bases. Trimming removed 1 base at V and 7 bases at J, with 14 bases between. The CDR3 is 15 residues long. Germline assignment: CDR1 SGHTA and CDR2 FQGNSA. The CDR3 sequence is CASSLVVQGGNEQFF. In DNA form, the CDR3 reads TGTGCCAGCAGCTTAGTAGTACAGGGAGGGAATGAGCAGTTCTTC.

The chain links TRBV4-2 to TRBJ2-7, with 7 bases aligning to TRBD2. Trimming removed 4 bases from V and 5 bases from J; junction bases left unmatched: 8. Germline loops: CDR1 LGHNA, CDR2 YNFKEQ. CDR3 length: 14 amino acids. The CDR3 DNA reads TGTGCCAGCAGCCGTTTGGGGGGGGAACACGAGCAGTACTTC. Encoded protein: CASSRLGGEHEQYF.

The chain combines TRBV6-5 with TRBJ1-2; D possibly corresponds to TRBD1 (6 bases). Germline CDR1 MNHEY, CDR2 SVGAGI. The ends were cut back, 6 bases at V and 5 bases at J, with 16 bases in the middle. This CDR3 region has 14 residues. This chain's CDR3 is CASRAGVSLYGYTF. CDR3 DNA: TGTGCCAGCAGGGCAGGGGTTAGCTTGTATGGCTACACCTTC.

In DNA, the CDR3 is TGTGCCAGCAGCTTAGCGCGGGGCAGGGCTAGCACAGATACGCAGTATTTT. Translating it yields CASSLARGRASTDTQYF. This chain uses TRBV7-8 with TRBJ2-3, with D maybe TRBD2 (6 bases). The germline V gene has CDR1 SGHVS and CDR2 FQNEAQ. V was shortened by 0 bases and J by 0 bases, with 13 bases between the two germline ends. The CDR3 sequence is 17 residues long.

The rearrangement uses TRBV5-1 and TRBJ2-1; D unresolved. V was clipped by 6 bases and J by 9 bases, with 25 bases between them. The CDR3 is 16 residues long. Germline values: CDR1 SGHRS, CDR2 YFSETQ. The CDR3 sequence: CASTPSVSAVDGEQFF. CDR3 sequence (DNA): TGCGCCAGCACCCCCTCAGTGTCGGCGGTGGATGGTGAGCAGTTCTTC.

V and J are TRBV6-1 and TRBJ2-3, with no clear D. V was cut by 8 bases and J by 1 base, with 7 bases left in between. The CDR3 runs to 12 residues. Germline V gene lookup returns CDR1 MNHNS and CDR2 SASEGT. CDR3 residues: CASYRGTDTQYF. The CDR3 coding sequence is TGTGCCAGCTACCGGGGCACAGATACGCAGTATTTT.

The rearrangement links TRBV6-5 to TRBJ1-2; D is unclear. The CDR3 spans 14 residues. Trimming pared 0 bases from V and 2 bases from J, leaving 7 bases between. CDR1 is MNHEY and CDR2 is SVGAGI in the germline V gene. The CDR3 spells CASSYSWENYGYTF. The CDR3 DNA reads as TGTGCCAGCAGTTACTCGTGGGAGAACTATGGCTACACCTTC.

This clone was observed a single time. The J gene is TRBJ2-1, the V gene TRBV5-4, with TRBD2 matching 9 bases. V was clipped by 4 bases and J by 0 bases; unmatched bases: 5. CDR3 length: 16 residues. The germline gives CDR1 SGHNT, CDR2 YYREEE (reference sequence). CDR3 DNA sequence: TGTGCCAGCAGCCCAGCGGGGGGTAGCTCCTACAATGAGCAGTTCTTC. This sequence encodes CASSPAGGSSYNEQFF.

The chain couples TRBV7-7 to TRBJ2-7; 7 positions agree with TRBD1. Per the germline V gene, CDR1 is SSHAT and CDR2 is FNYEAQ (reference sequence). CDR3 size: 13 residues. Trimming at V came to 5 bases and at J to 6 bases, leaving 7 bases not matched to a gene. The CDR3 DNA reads TGTGCCAGCAGCCAAACAGGGGTGGGCGAGCAGTACTTC. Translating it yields CASSQTGVGEQYF.

DNA for the CDR3: TGTGCCAGCAGACCTACGGGTCAAGAGACCCAGTACTTC. The encoded protein is CASRPTGQETQYF. The gene calls are TRBV4-2 and TRBJ2-5, with D unresolved. CDR1 is LGHNA and CDR2 is YNFKEQ in the germline V gene. V dropped 6 bases and J dropped 2 bases, with 10 bases sitting between them. The CDR3 loop spans 13 amino acids.

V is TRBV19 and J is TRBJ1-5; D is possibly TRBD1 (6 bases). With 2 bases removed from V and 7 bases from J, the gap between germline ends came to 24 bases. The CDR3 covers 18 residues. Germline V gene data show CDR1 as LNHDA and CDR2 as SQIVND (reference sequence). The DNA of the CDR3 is TGTGCCAGTAGTATACCCCTGGGGTGGGGCAGGGGTCACCAGCCCCAGCATTTT. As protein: CASSIPLGWGRGHQPQHF. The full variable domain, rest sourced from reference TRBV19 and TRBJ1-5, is DGGITQSPKYLFRKEGQNVTLSCEQNLNHDAMYWYRQDPGQGLRLIYYSQIVNDFQKGDIAEGYSVSREKKESFPLTVTSAQKNPTAFYLCASSIPLGWGRGHQPQHFGDGTRLSIL.

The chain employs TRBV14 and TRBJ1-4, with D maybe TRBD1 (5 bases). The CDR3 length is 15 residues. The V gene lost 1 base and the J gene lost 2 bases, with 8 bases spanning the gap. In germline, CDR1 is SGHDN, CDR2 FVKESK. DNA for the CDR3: TGTGCCAGCAGCCAAGGGACACATACTAATGAAAAACTGTTTTTT. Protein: CASSQGTHTNEKLFF.

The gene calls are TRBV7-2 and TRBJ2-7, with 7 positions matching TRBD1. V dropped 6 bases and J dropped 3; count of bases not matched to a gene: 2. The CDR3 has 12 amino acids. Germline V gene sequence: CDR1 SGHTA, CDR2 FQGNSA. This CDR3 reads CASRTGNYEQYF. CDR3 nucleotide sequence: TGTGCCAGCAGGACAGGGAACTACGAGCAGTACTTC.

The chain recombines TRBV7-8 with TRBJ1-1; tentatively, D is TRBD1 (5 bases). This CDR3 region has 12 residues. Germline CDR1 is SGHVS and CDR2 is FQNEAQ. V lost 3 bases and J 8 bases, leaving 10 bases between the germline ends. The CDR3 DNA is TGTGCCAGCAGCTTTTGGGGGAGGGAAGCTTTCTTT. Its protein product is CASSFWGREAFF.

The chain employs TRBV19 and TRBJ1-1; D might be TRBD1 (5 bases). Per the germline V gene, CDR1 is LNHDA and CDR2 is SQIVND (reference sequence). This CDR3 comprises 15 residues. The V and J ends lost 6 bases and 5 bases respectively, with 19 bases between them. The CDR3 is CASRTLDNRITEAFF. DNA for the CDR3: TGTGCCAGTAGAACACTGGACAATAGAATAACTGAAGCTTTCTTT.

CDR3 DNA: TGTGCCAGTACCAACCCGGCAGGGGTTGGGAACACTGAAGCTTTCTTT. Its protein product is CASTNPAGVGNTEAFF. The V call is TRBV19, the J call TRBJ1-1; tentative D call: TRBD1 (6 bases). The CDR3 has 16 residues. Germline CDR1 is LNHDA and CDR2 is SQIVND (reference sequence). The V end was cut by 7 bases, the J end by 1 base, with 19 bases between.

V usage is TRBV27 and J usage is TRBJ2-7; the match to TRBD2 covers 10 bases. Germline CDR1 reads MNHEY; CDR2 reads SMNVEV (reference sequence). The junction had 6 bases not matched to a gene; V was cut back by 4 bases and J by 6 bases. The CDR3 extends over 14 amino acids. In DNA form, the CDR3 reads TGTGCCAGCAGTTGGGGACTAGCGACTCCCGAGCAGTACTTC. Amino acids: CASSWGLATPEQYF.

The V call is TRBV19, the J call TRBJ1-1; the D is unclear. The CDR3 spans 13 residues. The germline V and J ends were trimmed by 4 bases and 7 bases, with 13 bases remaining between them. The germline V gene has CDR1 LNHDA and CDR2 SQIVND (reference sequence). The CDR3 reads CASSSFSGIEAFF. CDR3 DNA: TGTGCCAGTAGTAGCTTCTCAGGTATTGAAGCTTTCTTT.

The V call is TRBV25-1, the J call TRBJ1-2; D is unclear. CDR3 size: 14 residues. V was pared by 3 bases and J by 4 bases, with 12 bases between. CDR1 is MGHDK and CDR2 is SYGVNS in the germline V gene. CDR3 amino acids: CASSDGGLSYGYTF. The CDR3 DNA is TGTGCCAGCAGTGATGGAGGCCTTTCCTATGGCTACACCTTC.

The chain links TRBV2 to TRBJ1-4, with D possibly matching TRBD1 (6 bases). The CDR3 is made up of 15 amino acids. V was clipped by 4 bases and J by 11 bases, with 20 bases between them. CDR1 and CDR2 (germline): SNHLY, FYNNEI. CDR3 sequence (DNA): TGTGCCAGCAGTGTCGCGGGGGCTAGGGTTCTGAAACTGTTTTTT. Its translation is CASSVAGARVLKLFF.

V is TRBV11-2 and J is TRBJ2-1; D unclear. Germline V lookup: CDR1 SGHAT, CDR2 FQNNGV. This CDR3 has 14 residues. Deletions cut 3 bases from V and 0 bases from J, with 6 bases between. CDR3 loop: CASSLSGSYNEQFF. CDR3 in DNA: TGTGCCAGCAGCTTGAGTGGCTCCTACAATGAGCAGTTCTTC.